A selection of T cell receptor beta chains follows, all from one sample in a study of blood T cell repertoires in COVID-19. Assay used: immunoSEQ multiplex PCR; TCRdb lists only in-frame clones, some missing. The sample holds 310,000 or so clones; 89% are singletons and the top ten take roughly a tenth. Sequencing input: PBMCs or T cells enriched from blood (not recorded which). All receptors come from a woman between 40 and 50 years old who had recovered from COVID-19. CDR3s include the opening cysteine and the closing phenylalanine or tryptophan. Fields, in order: clone size, D gene, V gene, J gene, CDR3 DNA, CDR3 protein. The D gene is left open where the match is weak. Clone size is given for some rows only: seen once, a few or many times, or a class if the clone is expanded.

.	TRBD1	TRBV28	TRBJ2-7	TGTGCCAGCAGTCCCCCCGGGACAGGGAGCTACGAGCAGTACTTC	CASSPPGTGSYEQYF
.	TRBD2	TRBV13	TRBJ2-7	TGTGCCAGCAGCCTGGGGGGGGTCTACGAGCAGTACTTC	CASSLGGVYEQYF
.	TRBD2	TRBV7-2	TRBJ2-3	TGTGCCAGCAGCGGGGCGGGGGGTAGGGCAGATACGCAGTATTTT	CASSGAGGRADTQYF
.	TRBD2	TRBV7-6	TRBJ2-3	TGTGCCAGCAGCTTAGGAGCGGGGGGCTCCACAGATACGCAGTATTTT	CASSLGAGGSTDTQYF
.	.	TRBV27	TRBJ2-7	TGTGCCAGCACCTCATCGGGCGACAGATCATATTGGTACTTC	CASTSSGDRSYWYF
.	TRBD1	TRBV24-1	TRBJ2-3	TGTGCCACCAGTGAGGTTTTTGGACAGGGAGCAGATACGCAGTATTTT	CATSEVFGQGADTQYF
once	.	TRBV29-1	TRBJ2-7	TGCAGCGTCACCCGGGACTACGAGCAGTACTTC	CSVTRDYEQYF
.	.	TRBV6-2/TRBV6-3	TRBJ1-1	TGTGCCAGCAGTTACTCGAGCGTCAGGGCCACTGAAGCTTTCTTT	CASSYSSVRATEAFF
.	.	TRBV19	TRBJ2-5	TGTGCCAGTAGTAAACAGGGAATTCAAGAGACCCAGTACTTC	CASSKQGIQETQYF
once	.	TRBV9	TRBJ1-2	TGTGCCAGCAGCGTCTCCGGGGGGAGGAAAGGCTACACCTTC	CASSVSGGRKGYTF
.	.	TRBV19	TRBJ1-3	TGTGCCAGTAACAAAGCCGGCAGGGCAGCCTCTGGAAACACCATATATTTT	CASNKAGRAASGNTIYF
.	.	TRBV7-9	TRBJ2-4	TGTGCCAGCAGCTTAGGTGACTTCGAGTACATTCAGTACTTC	CASSLGDFEYIQYF
.	.	TRBV11-3	TRBJ2-1	TGTGCCAGCAGCCCCTCTGGCGGTAGCCTATACAATGAGCAGTTCTTC	CASSPSGGSLYNEQFF
.	TRBD2	TRBV4-1	TRBJ2-1	TGCGCCAGCAGCCTGCGGTCGCGGGAGGTATACAATGAGCAGTTCTTC	CASSLRSREVYNEQFF
.	.	TRBV11-3	TRBJ1-1	TGTGCCAGCAGCTTCGAGGGAGACACTGAAGCTTTCTTT	CASSFEGDTEAFF
.	.	TRBV5-1	TRBJ2-1	TGCGCCAGCAGCTTGGGGACTGCCTACAATGAGCAGTTCTTC	CASSLGTAYNEQFF
.	TRBD1	TRBV4-1	TRBJ1-2	TGCGCCAGCAGCCAAGTGAGTCCTACTCCGGGACAGGTCCATGGCTACACCTTC	CASSQVSPTPGQVHGYTF
.	.	TRBV18	TRBJ1-1	TGTGCCAGCTCACCGTTCGGGATAGAGAACACTGAAGCTTTCTTT	CASSPFGIENTEAFF
.	.	TRBV27	TRBJ1-4	TGTGCCAGCAGTGAGGGAGTAAATGAAAAACTGTTTTTT	CASSEGVNEKLFF
.	TRBD1	TRBV11-3	TRBJ1-2	TGTGCCAGCAGTCTCGACTTCAACAGGGGTGACTATGGCTACACCTTC	CASSLDFNRGDYGYTF
.	.	TRBV4-1	TRBJ1-1	TGCGCCAGCAGCCAGGGGGCTCTGGGTAACACTGAAGCTTTCTTT	CASSQGALGNTEAFF
.	TRBD2	TRBV5-4	TRBJ2-7	TGTGCCAGCAGCCTCAAACTAGCGGGAGTGGCCTACGAGCAGTACTTC	CASSLKLAGVAYEQYF
once	TRBD2	TRBV11-2	TRBJ2-2	TGTGCCAGCGTTCGACTAGCCAACACCGGGGAGCTGTTTTTT	CASVRLANTGELFF
.	.	TRBV19	TRBJ1-2	TGTGCCAGTAGGCTACAGGAGTTCTATGGCTACACCTTC	CASRLQEFYGYTF
.	TRBD1	TRBV28	TRBJ1-4	TGTGCCAGCAGACCCTACGACAGGGGAAATGAAAAACTGTTTTTT	CASRPYDRGNEKLFF
.	.	TRBV7-2	TRBJ2-1	TGTGCCAGCAGCTTAGGGCTAGTAGCCTACAATGAGCAGTTCTTC	CASSLGLVAYNEQFF
.	TRBD1	TRBV29-1	TRBJ1-1	TGCAGCGTTGGGGGGACAGGGGGAGTGAACACTGAAGCTTTCTTT	CSVGGTGGVNTEAFF
.	.	TRBV7-2	TRBJ1-1	TGTGCCAGCAGCTTAGTAGGGGGGAACACTGAAGCTTTCTTT	CASSLVGGNTEAFF